Listed below are T cell receptor beta chains from one sample, sequenced in a study of PD-L1 blockade in urothelial cancer. The method was immunoSEQ multiplex PCR; TCRdb's version includes in-frame clones alone and lacks a portion of them. In the table there are roughly 87,000 clones, roughly 87% of which are singletons. The sample here was PBMCs, taken around atezolizumab (anti-PD-L1) treatment. These TCRs come from a woman in her 70s with urothelial cancer. CDR3s include the opening cysteine and the closing phenylalanine or tryptophan. A D gene is named only where the DNA matches it firmly. The listing skips clone size in some rows; elsewhere it reads once, few, many or a size class.

-,TRBJ1-1,TRBV27,TRBD1,CASSLLDRVTEAFF,TGTGCCAGCAGTTTGCTGGACAGGGTGACTGAAGCTTTCTTT
-,TRBJ2-1,TRBV7-3,TRBD2,CASSLTPGTSGRAGEQFF,TGTGCCAGCAGCTTAACACCGGGGACTAGCGGGAGGGCAGGTGAGCAGTTCTTC
few,TRBJ1-4,TRBV5-5,TRBD1,CASSRTGHGNEKLFF,TGTGCCAGCAGCAGGACAGGGCATGGAAATGAAAAACTGTTTTTT
-,TRBJ2-7,TRBV28,TRBD1,CASIRQGSPSYEQYF,TGTGCCAGCATAAGACAGGGGTCACCTTCCTACGAGCAGTACTTC
-,TRBJ2-5,TRBV5-1,-,CASSLYIQETQYF,TGCGCCAGCAGCTTGTACATCCAAGAGACCCAGTACTTC
-,TRBJ1-2,TRBV25-1,-,CASSGLKSSDGYTF,TGTGCCAGCAGTGGGTTGAAGAGTTCGGATGGCTACACCTTC
few,TRBJ2-3,TRBV28,-,CASSLGLGAVVDGYTQYF,TGTGCCAGCAGTTTAGGGCTGGGGGCCGTGGTGGACGGGTATACGCAGTATTTT
-,TRBJ2-5,TRBV7-2,TRBD2,CASSQLAGGGETQYF,TGTGCCAGCAGCCAGCTGGCGGGGGGTGGGGAGACCCAGTACTTC
few,TRBJ2-7,TRBV6-6,TRBD1,CASRFSGTGGREQYF,TGTGCCAGCAGATTTTCCGGGACAGGGGGGCGCGAGCAGTACTTC
-,TRBJ1-2,TRBV5-1,TRBD1,CASNLDRVLYGYTF,TGCGCCAGCAACCTCGACAGGGTACTATATGGCTACACCTTC
-,TRBJ2-7,TRBV28,TRBD2,CASMIAGRGILFF,TGTGCCAGCATGATAGCGGGGCGGGGGATCCTCTTCTTC
once,TRBJ1-3,TRBV6-6,-,CASSRGSSGNTIYF,TGTGCCAGCAGTCGGGGGAGCTCTGGAAACACCATATATTTT
-,TRBJ2-7,TRBV7-7,TRBD1,CASSTGQDFTEQYF,TGTGCCAGCAGCACCGGACAGGATTTTACCGAGCAGTACTTC
-,TRBJ1-1,TRBV19,TRBD1,CASSRSKGGQGGNEAFF,TGTGCCAGTAGTCGTTCCAAGGGCGGACAGGGGGGAAATGAAGCTTTCTTT
-,TRBJ2-2,TRBV11-2,TRBD1,CASSLDLQGARNTGELFF,TGTGCCAGCAGCTTAGACCTACAGGGGGCCCGGAACACCGGGGAGCTGTTTTTT
few,TRBJ2-2,TRBV27,-,CASSFGRSFTGELFF,TGTGCCAGCAGTTTCGGAAGGAGTTTCACCGGGGAGCTGTTTTTT
-,TRBJ1-5,TRBV7-2,-,CASSLRSFVGNQPQHF,TGTGCCAGCAGCTTACGAAGCTTCGTAGGCAATCAGCCCCAGCATTTT
-,TRBJ1-5,TRBV5-1,TRBD1,CASSLEGGGNQPQHF,TGCGCCAGCAGCTTGGAAGGGGGCGGCAATCAGCCCCAGCATTTT
-,TRBJ1-4,TRBV5-1,TRBD1,CASSFSRDRAEKLFF,TGCGCCAGCAGCTTCTCGAGGGACAGGGCTGAAAAACTGTTTTTT
-,TRBJ2-1,TRBV11-2,TRBD2,CASSSGTSGSHEQFF,TGTGCCAGCAGCTCCGGGACTAGCGGGAGTCATGAGCAGTTCTTC
-,TRBJ2-3,TRBV5-1,-,CASSLGDSADTQYF,TGCGCCAGCAGCTTGGGGGACTCGGCAGATACGCAGTATTTT
-,TRBJ1-2,TRBV9,-,CASSGTANYYGYTF,TGTGCCAGCAGCGGGACAGCTAACTACTATGGCTACACCTTC
-,TRBJ2-3,TRBV6-4,TRBD2,CASSPDSGAPLTQYF,TGTGCCAGCAGTCCGGATAGCGGGGCCCCTCTAACGCAGTATTTT
-,TRBJ2-3,TRBV19,-,CASSIDPLGGTDTQYF,TGTGCCAGTAGTATAGATCCATTGGGCGGCACAGATACGCAGTATTTT
once,TRBJ2-3,TRBV29-1,TRBD1,CSVRDRAFRDTQYF,TGCAGCGTTCGGGACAGGGCATTCAGAGATACGCAGTATTTT
-,TRBJ2-7,TRBV18,-,CASSPPTPNYEQYF,TGTGCCAGCTCACCACCGACTCCAAACTACGAGCAGTACTTC
-,TRBJ1-2,TRBV4-1,-,CASRRHRVGIYGYTF,TGCGCCAGCAGGCGTCACAGGGTTGGCATCTATGGCTACACCTTC
-,TRBJ2-1,TRBV7-9,TRBD2,CASSPPGAGGEQFF,TGTGCCAGCAGCCCCCCGGGGGCGGGAGGTGAGCAGTTCTTC
-,TRBJ2-2,TRBV19,-,CASSIGAGPYGELFF,TGTGCCAGTAGTATAGGGGCAGGGCCTTACGGGGAGCTGTTTTTT
-,TRBJ2-7,TRBV28,TRBD2,CASSLWSGGVYEQYF,TGTGCCAGCAGTTTATGGAGCGGGGGGGTGTACGAGCAGTACTTC
few,TRBJ2-1,TRBV27,TRBD2,CASRREGTSGPSPYNEQFF,TGTGCCAGCAGGAGGGAGGGGACTAGCGGGCCGTCTCCCTACAATGAGCAGTTCTTC
-,TRBJ1-2,TRBV29-1,-,CSVVGLYGYTF,TGCAGCGTTGTCGGTCTATATGGCTACACCTTC
-,TRBJ1-3,TRBV30,-,CAWTSGPGNTIYF,TGTGCCTGGACTTCAGGGCCGGGAAACACCATATATTTT
-,TRBJ2-1,TRBV5-1,-,CASSLDLYGEQFF,TGCGCCAGCAGCTTGGACTTATATGGTGAGCAGTTCTTC
-,TRBJ2-1,TRBV19,TRBD1,CASSLTGENEQFF,TGTGCCAGTAGTTTGACAGGGGAAAATGAGCAGTTCTTC
once,TRBJ1-6,TRBV19,-,CASRTPGTWTLHF,TGTGCCAGTAGGACACCGGGGACATGGACCCTCCACTTT
-,TRBJ1-4,TRBV15,-,CATSREYDSFNEKLFF,TGTGCCACCAGCAGAGAGTATGACAGTTTTAATGAAAAACTGTTTTTT
-,TRBJ2-7,TRBV11-2,-,CASSLGGPSYEQYF,TGTGCCAGCAGCTTAGGGGGGCCCTCCTACGAGCAGTACTTC